This T cell receptor (beta chain) came from a study of blood T cell repertoires in COVID-19. Sequencing was performed with immunoSEQ multiplex PCR; in TCRdb, only in-frame clones are kept and a portion is missing. The table records 390,000 or so clones, about 87% of them present only once. This TCR came from a woman in her forties or fifties who had recovered from COVID-19. Sequencing was done on a sample of PBMCs or T cells enriched from blood (not recorded which).

In DNA, the CDR3 is TGCGCCAGCAGCCCGGAGGGACAGCCCAATGAAAAACTGTTTTTT. This translates into CASSPEGQPNEKLFF. The chain is built from TRBV5-1 and TRBJ1-4, with 7 bases that match TRBD1. Germline V gene lookup returns CDR1 SGHRS and CDR2 YFSETQ. The CDR3 is 15 residues long. J was trimmed by 5 bases and V by 4 bases; bases with no gene match: 8.